This T cell receptor (beta chain) is from a study of blood T cell repertoires in COVID-19. Across the whole study: Acute and convalescent COVID-19 samples came from the United States, Italy and Spain. T cells, B-cell-depleted T cells, or PBMCs supplied cDNA or gDNA.

The CDR3 sequence is 17 residues long. Germline loops: CDR1 MDHEN, CDR2 SYDVKM. Trimming left V 5 bases short and J 0 bases short, with 17 bases between. Per the authors' pipeline: Using reference gene primer amplification, nucleated cell counts were estimated. This table comes from immunoSEQ multiplex PCR, and its TCRdb copy is limited to in-frame clones, with some not included. V and J calls plus clone size are reproduced from that table; the DNA served to infer D and trimming. The sample includes about 120,000 clones, over 80% seen only once; the top ten take 1.5% to 2%. The sample was peripheral blood. This receptor was identified in a man between 65 and 85 years old with acute or convalescent COVID-19. The J gene is TRBJ1-3, the V gene TRBV28, with D perhaps TRBD1 (6 bases). The CDR3 here is CASSPRGGGHSGNTIYF. CDR3 DNA: TGTGCCAGCAGTCCCCGAGGGGGGGGTCACTCTGGAAACACCATATATTTT.